The 22 T cell receptor beta chains listed next were all sequenced from one sample in a study of beta chain features in type 1 diabetes. Reverse transcription of all isolated RNA meant that expressed TCRB transcripts were sequenced. The data were produced by immunoSEQ multiplex PCR, yet TCRdb's version contains in-frame clones alone and is incomplete. The repertoire has about 13,000 clones, 35% to 55% of them found once; the top ten carry just under 1%. The sequencing input was stem cell memory CD4+ T cells from blood. These receptors came from a young man in good health.

The chain carries TRBV7-2 and TRBJ2-3, with TRBD2 matching 12 bases. Losses at the gene ends were 2 bases for V and 2 bases for J; bases not matched to a gene: 8. CDR3 length: 18 residues. Per germline, CDR1 SGHTA and CDR2 FQGNSA. CDR3 DNA sequence: TGTGCCAGCAGCTTAAGAGGGACTAGCGGGCGCCTCACAGATACGCAGTATTTT. Its protein is CASSLRGTSGRLTDTQYF. Using reference TRBV7-2 and TRBJ2-3 for the parts outside the CDR3, the full variable domain is GAGVSQSPSNKVTEKGKDVELRCDPISGHTALYWYRQSLGQGLEFLIYFQGNSAPDKSGLPSDRFSAERTGGSVSTLTIQRTQQEDSAVYLCASSLRGTSGRLTDTQYFGPGTRLTVL.

The V gene is TRBV11-2, the J gene TRBJ2-7, with TRBD1 matching 9 bases. Germline values: CDR1 SGHAT, CDR2 FQNNGV. The CDR3 sequence is 14 residues long. The J segment lost 3 bases and the V segment lost 7 bases, leaving 7 bases of the junction unmatched. The CDR3 bases are TGTGCCAGCACCCAGGGACAGGGAAACTACGAGCAGTACTTC. Translated, it gives CASTQGQGNYEQYF.

The chain is built from TRBV4-3 and TRBJ2-7; maybe TRBD2 (6 bases). Per germline, CDR1 LGHNA and CDR2 YSLEER. The CDR3 is 15 amino acids. The V end was cut by 1 base, the J end by 3 bases, with 13 bases between. CDR3 nucleotide sequence: TGCGCCAGCAGCCAAGGTGGCGCGGGGAACTACGAGCAGTACTTC. It translates to CASSQGGAGNYEQYF.

V gene TRBV2 combines with J gene TRBJ1-5; D is perhaps TRBD1 (6 bases). This CDR3 contains 18 residues. Germline CDR1 is SNHLY and CDR2 is FYNNEI. Trimming cost V 4 bases and J 1 base, with 20 bases left between them. CDR3: CASSGRLTGRRSNQPQHF. For the CDR3, the DNA is TGTGCCAGCAGTGGACGCCTAACAGGGCGGAGGAGCAATCAGCCCCAGCATTTT.

This rearrangement joins TRBV11-2 to TRBJ2-7, with D perhaps matching TRBD2 (5 bases). Trimming removed 10 bases at V and 2 bases at J, with 18 bases between. The CDR3 is 14 residues long. CDR1 and CDR2 from the germline V gene are SGHAT and FQNNGV. CDR3 nucleotide sequence: TGTGCCACCACCTTTACTGCCGGGACCTACGAGCAGTACTTC. As protein: CATTFTAGTYEQYF.

The chain has TRBV7-2 and TRBJ2-1, with 7 bases fitting TRBD2. J gave up 11 bases and V 1 base, and 5 bases lay outside the gene matches. The germline CDR1 and CDR2 sequences are SGHTA and FQGNSA. This CDR3 has 13 residues. The chain's CDR3 is CASSLEGAGQQFF. The CDR3 DNA sequence: TGTGCCAGCAGCTTAGAAGGAGCGGGGCAGCAGTTCTTC.

This clone was seen a single time. The V gene is TRBV19, the J gene TRBJ2-5; D is unclear. Germline V CDR1 and CDR2: LNHDA, SQIVND (reference sequence). The CDR3 contains 14 residues. V lost 0 bases, J lost 1 base, and 6 bases lay in between. The CDR3: CASSIETTQETQYF. Written as DNA, the CDR3 is TGTGCCAGTAGTATAGAGACAACCCAAGAGACCCAGTACTTC.

This clone occurred a few times. The V and J genes are TRBV6-5 and TRBJ2-1, with a tentative D call TRBD1 (6 bases). This CDR3 comprises 12 residues. Per germline, CDR1 MNHEY and CDR2 SVGAGI. V was shortened by 5 bases and J by 10 bases, with 12 bases between the two germline ends. The chain's CDR3 is CASSRMTGEQFF. The DNA for the CDR3 is TGTGCCAGCAGTCGCATGACAGGAGAGCAGTTCTTC.

This clone turned up a few times. The CDR3 sequence is CASSLGQGYTEAFF. In DNA, the CDR3 is TGTGCCAGCAGCTTGGGACAGGGATACACTGAAGCTTTCTTT. The chain is built from TRBV5-6 and TRBJ1-1, with TRBD1 matching over 7 bases. In germline, CDR1 is SGHDT, CDR2 YYEEEE. V lost 0 bases and J lost 3; bases outside the gene matches: 2. The CDR3 extends over 14 amino acids.

V is TRBV30 and J is TRBJ2-3, with 8 bases lining up with TRBD1. Germline values: CDR1 GTSNPN, CDR2 SVGIG (reference sequence). The CDR3 length is 14 residues. J gave up 6 bases and V 5 bases, and 10 bases lay outside the gene matches. CDR3 protein: CAWLDRGPWDTQYF. The CDR3 DNA reads as TGTGCCTGGCTAGACAGGGGTCCTTGGGATACGCAGTATTTT.

V usage is TRBV7-3 and J usage is TRBJ1-5; no clear D gene. CDR3 length: 13 amino acids. Germline V gene sequence: CDR1 SGHTA, CDR2 FQGTGA. V shed 5 bases and J shed 5 bases, with 10 bases lying between them. CDR3 coding DNA: TGTGCCAGCAGCCTCAGTCGGGATCAGCCCCAGCATTTT. Translated, it gives CASSLSRDQPQHF.

The J gene is TRBJ2-7, the V gene TRBV11-2; D might be TRBD1 (6 bases). Trimming took off 5 bases at V and 3 bases at J, with 14 bases between the two ends. This CDR3 has 14 residues. Per germline, CDR1 SGHAT and CDR2 FQNNGV. CDR3 protein: CASSRPDRSYEQYF. The CDR3 DNA is TGTGCCAGCAGCCGGCCCGACAGGAGCTACGAGCAGTACTTC. Variable domain in full (rest from reference TRBV11-2 and TRBJ2-7): EAGVAQSPRYKIIEKRQSVAFWCNPISGHATLYWYQQILGQGPKLLIQFQNNGVVDDSQLPKDRFSAERLKGVDSTLKIQPAKLEDSAVYLCASSRPDRSYEQYFGPGTRLTVT.

J is TRBJ1-6 and V is TRBV28; a weak D match, TRBD1 (6 bases). Germline V gene lookup returns CDR1 MDHEN and CDR2 SYDVKM. V was pared by 1 base and J by 8 bases, with 12 bases between. The CDR3 has 15 residues. For the CDR3, the DNA is TGTGCCAGCAGTTTATCCCACGCAGGGGATTCACCCCTCCACTTT. It yields the protein CASSLSHAGDSPLHF.

The CDR3 is CASSLEDRAYEQYF. For the CDR3, the DNA is TGCGCCAGCAGCTTGGAGGACAGGGCCTACGAGCAGTACTTC. The rearrangement links TRBV5-1 to TRBJ2-5, with 8 bases matching TRBD1. TRBJ2-7 explains the end of the DNA better; the J call may be wrong. Germline V lookup: CDR1 SGHRS, CDR2 YFSETQ. The CDR3 runs to 14 residues.

The chain couples TRBV6-5 to TRBJ2-1, with 11 bases that match TRBD2. This CDR3 is built from 15 residues. The germline V gene has CDR1 MNHEY and CDR2 SVGAGI. With V trimmed by 2 bases and J by 8 bases, 5 bases remained unmatched. The CDR3 sequence is CASSYALAGGHEQFF. The CDR3 nucleotides read TGTGCCAGCAGTTACGCCCTAGCGGGGGGTCATGAGCAGTTCTTC.

This clone has just a few counts. CDR3 protein: CAGLRQANTYEQYF. In DNA, the CDR3 is TGTGCCGGTTTACGACAGGCGAATACCTACGAGCAGTACTTC. This chain uses TRBV30 with TRBJ2-7; the D gene is possibly TRBD1 (6 bases). V shed 8 bases and J shed 2 bases, with 19 bases lying between them. The CDR3 is 14 amino acids. CDR1 is GTSNPN, CDR2 SVGIG, per germline (reference sequence).

The genes are TRBV29-1 and TRBJ1-1; 9 nucleotides agree with TRBD1. J was trimmed by 5 bases and V by 5 bases; bases with no gene match: 9. Germline values: CDR1 SQVTM, CDR2 ANQGSEA. This CDR3 is 14 amino acids long. Written as DNA, the CDR3 is TGCAGCGTTCGGAAACAGGGGGCAGGGACTGAAGCTTTCTTT. Encoded protein: CSVRKQGAGTEAFF. The variable domain in full, with the rest retrieved from reference TRBV29-1 and TRBJ1-1, is SAVISQKPSRDICQRGTSLTIQCQVDSQVTMMFWYRQQPGQSLTLIATANQGSEATYESGFVIDKFPISRPNLTFSTLTVSNMSPEDSSIYLCSVRKQGAGTEAFFGQGTRLTVV.

This clone was observed a handful of times. The rearrangement uses TRBV7-9 and TRBJ1-6, with D possibly matching TRBD1 (5 bases). The CDR3 is 15 residues long. Germline CDR1 and CDR2: SEHNR and FQNEAQ (reference sequence). V lost 4 bases and J 10 bases, leaving 17 bases between the germline ends. The CDR3 reads CASSSRDSRTSPLHF. For the CDR3, the DNA is TGTGCCAGCAGCTCGCGGGACTCCCGAACCTCACCCCTCCACTTT.

The chain has TRBV6-4 and TRBJ2-1; D gene ambiguous. There are 13 residues in the CDR3. The V and J ends lost 6 bases and 6 bases respectively, with 12 bases between them. CDR1 is MRHNA and CDR2 is SNTAGT in the germline V gene. The CDR3 spells CASSLTPFNEQFF. The CDR3 coding sequence is TGTGCCAGCAGCCTAACCCCGTTCAATGAGCAGTTCTTC.

This clone was seen once. The chain employs TRBV7-8 and TRBJ1-1, with TRBD1 matching over 7 bases. This CDR3 is built from 16 residues. Germline lookup yields CDR1 SGHVS and CDR2 FQNEAQ. The V segment lost 5 bases and the J segment 1 base; nucleotides outside the gene matches: 10. The CDR3 reads CASSTKSRGRNTEAFF. CDR3 coding DNA: TGTGCCAGCAGCACAAAGTCCAGGGGGAGGAACACTGAAGCTTTCTTT. Full variable domain (rest looked up from reference TRBV7-8 and TRBJ1-1): GAGVSQSPRYKVAKRGQDVALRCDPISGHVSLFWYQQALGQGPEFLTYFQNEAQLDKSGLPSDRFFAERPEGSVSTLKIQRTQQEDSAVYLCASSTKSRGRNTEAFFGQGTRLTVV.

The J gene is TRBJ2-7, the V gene TRBV11-3; D is uncertain. V was pared by 1 base and J by 3 bases, with 7 bases between. The germline CDR1 and CDR2 sequences are SGHNT and YENEEA. The CDR3 contains 13 residues. The CDR3 here is CASSLGSSYEQYF. CDR3 sequence (DNA): TGTGCCAGCAGCTTAGGATCGAGCTACGAGCAGTACTTC.

CDR3 sequence reads: CASSRVGGPDTQYF. The CDR3 DNA reads TGCGCCAGCAGCCGGGTGGGGGGGCCAGATACGCAGTATTTT. The rearrangement joins TRBV4-3 to TRBJ2-3, with D possibly TRBD2 on 7 matching bases. The V end lost 4 bases, the J end lost 4 bases, and 12 bases lay between the germline ends. In germline, CDR1 is LGHNA, CDR2 YSLEER. The CDR3 is 14 amino acids.